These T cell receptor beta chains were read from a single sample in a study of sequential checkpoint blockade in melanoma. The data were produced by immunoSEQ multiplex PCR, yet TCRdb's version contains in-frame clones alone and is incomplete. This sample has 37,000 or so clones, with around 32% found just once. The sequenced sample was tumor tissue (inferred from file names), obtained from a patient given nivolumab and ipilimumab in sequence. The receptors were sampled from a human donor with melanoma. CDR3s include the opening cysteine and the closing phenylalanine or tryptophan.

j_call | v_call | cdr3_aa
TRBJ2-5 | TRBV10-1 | CASSDSVGQETQYF
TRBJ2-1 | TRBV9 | CASSVAGALDEQFF
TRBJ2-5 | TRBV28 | CASSLAGGPDGTQYF
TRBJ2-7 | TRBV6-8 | CASSGDLTRSEQYF
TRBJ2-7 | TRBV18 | CASSPGGNPYEQYF
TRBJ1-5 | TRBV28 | CATQEGAGNQPQHF
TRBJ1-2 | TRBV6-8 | CASRQGGYGYTF
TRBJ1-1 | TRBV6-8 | CASSYSVLRTGTNTEAFF
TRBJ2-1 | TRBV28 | CASSLLVAGGPHNEQFF
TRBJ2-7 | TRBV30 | CASWTGAYEQYF
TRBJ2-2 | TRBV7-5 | CASSRLGAQNTGELFF
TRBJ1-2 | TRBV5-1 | CASGEGFVNYGYTF
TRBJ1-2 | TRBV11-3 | CASSSGTVHGDGYTF
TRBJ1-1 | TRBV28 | CASSFTGQREAFF
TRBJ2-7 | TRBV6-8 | CASSMRSSGITRYYEQYF
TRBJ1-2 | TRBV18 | CASSPPMGYGYTF
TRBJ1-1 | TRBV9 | CASSVDHQPWGAFF
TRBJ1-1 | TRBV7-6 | CASSINPPGQGHTEAFF
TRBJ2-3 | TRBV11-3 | CASRLGGTSGSDTQYF
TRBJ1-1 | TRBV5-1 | CASSLGGGTAEAFF
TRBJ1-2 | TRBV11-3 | CASSKVGGKDPDYGYTF
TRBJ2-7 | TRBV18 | CASSPRYGPYEQYF
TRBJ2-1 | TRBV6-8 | CASSTVSGGGNEQFF
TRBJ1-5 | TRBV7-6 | CASSYDRVYQPQHF
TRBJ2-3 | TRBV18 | CASSPLTGGGRDTQYF
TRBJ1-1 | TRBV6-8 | CASSTRQGAPEAEAFF
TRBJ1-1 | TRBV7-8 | CASSGRDGTEAFF
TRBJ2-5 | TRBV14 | CASSQDWGETQYF
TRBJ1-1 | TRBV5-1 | CASSLAPGSGEAFF
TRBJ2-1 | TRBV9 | CASSLSLAGAYNEQFF
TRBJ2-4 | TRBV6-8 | CASRADSLSLAKNIQYF
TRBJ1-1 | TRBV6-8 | CASRPPGGFTEAFF
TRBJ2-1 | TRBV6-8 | CASSYSLSAGADNEQFF
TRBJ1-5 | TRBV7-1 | CASSLSSRQPQHF
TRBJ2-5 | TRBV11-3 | CASSSGGAKETQYF
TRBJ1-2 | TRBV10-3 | CAISEDRTHYGYTF
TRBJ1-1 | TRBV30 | CAWNEGQMNTEAFF
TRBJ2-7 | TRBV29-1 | CSVLLSSYEQYF
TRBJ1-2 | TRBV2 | CASSDRPYGYTF
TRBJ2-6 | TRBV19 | CASSSPGRVTGANVLTF
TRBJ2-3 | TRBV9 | CASSHGTSGKFTDTQYF
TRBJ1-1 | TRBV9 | CASSVEEAMNTEAFF
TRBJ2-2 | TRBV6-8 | CASSRRTSGGLITGELFF
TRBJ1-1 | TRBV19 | CASSMWYSSSTEAFF
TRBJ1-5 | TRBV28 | CASSRDSDGNQPQHF
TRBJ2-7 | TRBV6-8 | CASSGGGSSLYEQYF
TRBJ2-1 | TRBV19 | CASSRGGATYNEQFF
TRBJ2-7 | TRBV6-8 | CASSYSTPPGSYEQYF
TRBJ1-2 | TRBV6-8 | CASSYSPTDGSNGYTF
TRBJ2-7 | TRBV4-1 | CASSQQTSGTYEQYF
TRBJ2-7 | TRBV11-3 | CASSLAGTSGRKQYF
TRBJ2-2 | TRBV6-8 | CASSYWGGTGELFF
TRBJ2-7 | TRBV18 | CASSPGRQDYEQYF
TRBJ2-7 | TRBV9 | CASRPQGKSYEQYF